This T cell receptor beta chain is from a study of T cell changes during pregnancy in multiple sclerosis. Only a few counts were recorded for this clone. The assay was immunoSEQ multiplex PCR, and TCRdb's table has in-frame clones only and misses some. The sample has 60,000 to 85,000 clones, 75% to 95% seen once. The germline V and J ends were trimmed by 4 bases and 3 bases, with 16 bases remaining between them. The CDR3 has 15 residues. The germline CDR1 and CDR2 sequences are SNHLY and FYNNEI. This TCR came from a female donor with multiple sclerosis, enrolled in a pregnancy study. The material was peripheral blood, obtained in the first trimester of pregnancy. J is TRBJ2-7 and V is TRBV2, with a possible D match to TRBD1 (6 bases). For the CDR3, the DNA is TGTGCCAGCAGTGCTGAGACAGGCCCCTTCTACGAGCAGTACTTC. This translates into CASSAETGPFYEQYF.